This TCR beta chain was sequenced for a study of patients and donors after allogeneic stem cell transplantation. The CDR3 spans 10 residues. Losses at the gene ends were 10 bases for V and 11 bases for J; bases not matched to a gene: 7. Germline CDR1 MDHEN, CDR2 SYDVKM. This clonotype was detected ten times or more. TCRdb analysed the RT-PCR reads with MiXCR anew, one entry per CDR3 protein. The sample lists more than 75,000 distinct CDR3 sequences; 5% were seen once. Sequenced material: blood, either unsorted or a sorted T cell fraction (not recorded which). The rearrangement joins TRBV28 to TRBJ1-1, with 7 bases matching TRBD1. The receptor comes from a human donor who was either an allogeneic HSCT recipient or a stem cell or donor lymphocyte infusion donor (not recorded which). It is not recorded whose cells these are; they may come from a transplant donor. In nucleotides, the CDR3 is TGTGCCACCATCGACAGGGCCGCTTTCTTT. Translation: CATIDRAAFF.